A selection of T cell receptor beta chains follows, all from one sample in a study of cytomegalovirus exposure and HLA in healthy donors. Here immunoSEQ multiplex PCR was the method, and the copy in TCRdb shows in-frame clones only, minus some. Of about 220,000 clones in the sample, over 60% are singletons; the top ten hold about 0.63%. The sample comprised PBMCs. The receptors here all came from a man aged 18 to 35 in good health and CMV-seronegative. Both conserved end residues are trimmed from each CDR3. The order of the fields is J gene, clone size, V gene, CDR3 protein. Size tells how often a clone was seen (once, few, many) or the class of an expanded clone, and some rows leave it out.

TRBJ2-1 | . | TRBV4-1 | ASSQDSGGSVVNEQF
TRBJ2-7 | . | TRBV5-1 | ASSLVGTGAPPEQY
TRBJ2-2 | . | TRBV6-5 | ASSYLTSGNTGELF
TRBJ1-1 | . | TRBV5-4 | ASSRDRGPEAF
TRBJ2-6 | . | TRBV28 | ASSLASGGGANVLT
TRBJ1-1 | few | TRBV5-6 | ASSPGGTEAF
TRBJ1-2 | . | TRBV10-3 | AISEGSGVSGYT
TRBJ1-3 | . | TRBV2 | ASSEIGTGKGNTIY
TRBJ1-5 | . | TRBV11-2 | ASSPVGGPSNQPQH
TRBJ2-3 | . | TRBV7-9 | ASSLAGTDTDTQY
TRBJ2-2 | few | TRBV11-2 | ASSLGSWDKNTGELF
TRBJ1-3 | . | TRBV27 | ASRFRSGNTIY
TRBJ2-7 | few | TRBV5-1 | ASSFASGEQY
TRBJ1-1 | . | TRBV28 | ASSSLLEAF
TRBJ1-1 | . | TRBV6-5 | ASSYTRNTEAF
TRBJ2-7 | few | TRBV6-5 | ASSDLGPYEQY
TRBJ1-2 | . | TRBV4-1 | ASSQAGTGGAGYT
TRBJ1-5 | . | TRBV2 | ASSTQRGGQGGNQPQH
TRBJ1-2 | few | TRBV11-2 | ASSTQAGDNYGYT
TRBJ1-1 | . | TRBV5-1 | ASSFGTGTGARLNTEAF
TRBJ1-1 | once | TRBV5-4 | ASSLPGQRTEAF
TRBJ2-1 | . | TRBV28 | ASSLGLAGPGTNEQF
TRBJ1-1 | . | TRBV2 | ASSVGQTNTEAF
TRBJ2-1 | . | TRBV2 | ASSLASYNEQF
TRBJ2-5 | few | TRBV5-1 | ASSLEIGQGDRETQY
TRBJ2-4 | . | TRBV7-9 | SSSPSDREENIQY
TRBJ2-6 | once | TRBV19 | ASSKGQGAGGANVLT
TRBJ2-1 | . | TRBV5-6 | ASSTGTTRSYNEQF
TRBJ2-2 | . | TRBV2 | ASSGGGLGELF
TRBJ1-1 | . | TRBV6-5 | ASSYQTGGRAF
TRBJ2-3 | . | TRBV4-2 | ASSLGLAGADTQY
TRBJ2-1 | . | TRBV28 | ASNAASIDRGTYNEQF
TRBJ2-7 | once | TRBV6-5 | ASTKTSGVYEQY
TRBJ1-5 | . | TRBV30 | AWSGSNQPQH
TRBJ2-7 | once | TRBV4-1 | ASSKRQGSLYEQY
TRBJ2-5 | . | TRBV6-4 | ASMGLAGGPGETQY
TRBJ1-4 | . | TRBV19 | ASSSGDSTNEKLF
TRBJ1-1 | once | TRBV28 | ASSQTGRNTEAF
TRBJ1-6 | . | TRBV7-3 | ASSSYRDRVDSPLH
TRBJ1-4 | . | TRBV19 | ASREDRDEKLF
TRBJ1-6 | few | TRBV2 | ASRPGQYNSPLH
TRBJ2-2 | . | TRBV7-2 | ASSALAGRASGELF
TRBJ2-6 | . | TRBV27 | ASAGGGIGGANVLT